The clone carrying this TCR beta chain appeared once. The sample is drawn from a study of T cell changes during pregnancy in multiple sclerosis. The method was immunoSEQ multiplex PCR; TCRdb's version includes in-frame clones alone and lacks a portion of them. The sample includes tens of thousands of clones, roughly 91% of them seen just once. With 0 bases clipped from V and 3 bases from J, the junction kept 4 bases outside the gene matches. Looked up from germline, CDR1 is LNHNV and CDR2 is YYDKDF (reference sequence). The CDR3 sequence is 16 residues long. This rearrangement joins TRBV15 to TRBJ1-4, with 7 bases aligning to TRBD1. The source is a female donor in good health, enrolled as a control in a pregnancy study. This sample comprised CD4+ T cells from peripheral blood mononuclear cells, obtained in the second trimester of pregnancy. CDR3 nucleotides: TGTGCCACCAGCAGAGATGGAGGGACAGCTAATGAAAAACTGTTTTTT. Translation: CATSRDGGTANEKLFF.